This T cell receptor beta chain was sequenced during a study of T cells in Graves' hyperthyroidism and ophthalmopathy. Comment on this clonotype: Its target is unknown.

Using RNA transcripts as the source, TCR beta CDR3 regions were amplified. In the first-round RT-PCR of the TCR CDR3, the HTBI primer set was used. TCRdb reprocessed the multiplex PCR reads via MiXCR and lists one record per CDR3 protein. The sample records 500,000 to 600,000 distinct CDR3 sequences, 16% being singletons. Study-wide points: For ophthalmopathy, model prediction preceded onset by a median 6.5 months.

Absent ophthalmopathy progression within 18 months defined stable Graves' hyperthyroidism. An approximately 9.8 ml volume of fresh peripheral blood provided the PBMCs. This CDR3 has 12 amino acids. V was trimmed by 6 bases and J by 3 bases, leaving 9 bases between them. The germline CDR1 and CDR2 sequences are SNHLY and FYNNEI. The sample taken for sequencing was blood. This clonotype was obtained from a woman under 30 with Graves' hyperthyroidism. The rearrangement joins TRBV2 to TRBJ2-7; D remains ambiguous. CDR3 protein: CASSKSIYEQYF. In DNA, the CDR3 is TGTGCCAGCAGCAAATCAATCTACGAGCAGTACTTC.